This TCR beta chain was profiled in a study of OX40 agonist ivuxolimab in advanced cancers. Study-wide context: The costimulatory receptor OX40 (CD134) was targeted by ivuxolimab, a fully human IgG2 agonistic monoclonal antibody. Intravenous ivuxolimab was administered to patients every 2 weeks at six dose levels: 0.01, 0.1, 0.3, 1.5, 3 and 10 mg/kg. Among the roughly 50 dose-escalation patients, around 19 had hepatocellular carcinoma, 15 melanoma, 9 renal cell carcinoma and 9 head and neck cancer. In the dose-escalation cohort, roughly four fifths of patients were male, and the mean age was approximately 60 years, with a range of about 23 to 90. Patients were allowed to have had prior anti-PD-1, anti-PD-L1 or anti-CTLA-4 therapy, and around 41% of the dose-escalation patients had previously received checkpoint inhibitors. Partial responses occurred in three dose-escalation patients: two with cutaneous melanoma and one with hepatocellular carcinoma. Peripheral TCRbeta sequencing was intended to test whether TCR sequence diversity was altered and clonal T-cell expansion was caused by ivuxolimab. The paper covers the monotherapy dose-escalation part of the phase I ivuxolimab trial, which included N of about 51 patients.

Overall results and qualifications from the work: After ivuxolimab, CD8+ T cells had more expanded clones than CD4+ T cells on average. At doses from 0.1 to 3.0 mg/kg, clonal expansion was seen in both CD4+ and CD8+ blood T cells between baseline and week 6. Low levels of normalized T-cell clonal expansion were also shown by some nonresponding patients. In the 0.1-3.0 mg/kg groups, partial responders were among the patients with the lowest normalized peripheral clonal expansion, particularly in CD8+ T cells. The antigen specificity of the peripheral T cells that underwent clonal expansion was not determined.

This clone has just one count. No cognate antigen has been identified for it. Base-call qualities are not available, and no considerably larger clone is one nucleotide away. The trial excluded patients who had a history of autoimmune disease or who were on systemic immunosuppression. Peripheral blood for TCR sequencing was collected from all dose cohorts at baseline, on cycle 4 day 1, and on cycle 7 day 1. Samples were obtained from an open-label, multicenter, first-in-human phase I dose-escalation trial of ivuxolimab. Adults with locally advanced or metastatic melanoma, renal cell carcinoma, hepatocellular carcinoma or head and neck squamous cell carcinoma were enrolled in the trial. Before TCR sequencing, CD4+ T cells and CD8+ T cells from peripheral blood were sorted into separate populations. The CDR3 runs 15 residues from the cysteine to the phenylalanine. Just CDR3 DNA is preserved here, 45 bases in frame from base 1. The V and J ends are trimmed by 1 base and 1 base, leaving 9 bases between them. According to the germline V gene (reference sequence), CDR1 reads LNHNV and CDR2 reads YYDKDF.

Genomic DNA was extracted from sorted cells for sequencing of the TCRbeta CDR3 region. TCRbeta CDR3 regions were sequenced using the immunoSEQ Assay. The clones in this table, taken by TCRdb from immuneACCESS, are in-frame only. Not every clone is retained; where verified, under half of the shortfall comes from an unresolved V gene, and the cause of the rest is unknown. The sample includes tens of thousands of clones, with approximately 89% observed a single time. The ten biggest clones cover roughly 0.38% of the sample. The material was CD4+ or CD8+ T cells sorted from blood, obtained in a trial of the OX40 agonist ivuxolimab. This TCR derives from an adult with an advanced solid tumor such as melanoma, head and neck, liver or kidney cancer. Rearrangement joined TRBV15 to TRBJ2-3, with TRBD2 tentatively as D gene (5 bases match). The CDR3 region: CATSRGLPGTDTQYF. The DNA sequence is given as TGTGCCACCAGCAGAGGACTACCAGGCACAGATACGCAGTATTTT. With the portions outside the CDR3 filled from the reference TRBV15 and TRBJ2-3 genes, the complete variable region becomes DAMVIQNPRYQVTQFGKPVTLSCSQTLNHNVMYWYQQKSSQAPKLLFHYYDKDFNNEADTPDNFQSRRPNTSFCFLDIRSPGLGDTAMYLCATSRGLPGTDTQYFGPGTRLTVL.